This T cell receptor (beta chain) is drawn from a study of cytomegalovirus exposure and HLA in healthy donors. V was pared by 0 bases and J by 1 base, with 5 bases of the junction left unmatched. Germline V gene lookup returns CDR1 KGHSH and CDR2 LQKENI. The CDR3 runs to 16 residues. Study findings and constraints: Immune exposure information comprised only CMV serostatus.

The PCR made use of 60 Vbeta and 13 Jbeta primers. Sequencing used immunoSEQ multiplex PCR; TCRdb keeps in-frame clones, though not all of them. The data contain 90,000 or so clones, just under 75% of them singletons. As for the donors, each was a healthy bone marrow donor. A note on this clone: No antigen is known for it.

Sequencing was carried out using PBMCs. The sequence was obtained from a man between 60 and 75 years old in good health and CMV-seronegative. V is TRBV18 and J is TRBJ2-7; 8 bases fit TRBD1. The chain's CDR3 is CASSPPGRGLSYEQYF. CDR3 DNA sequence: TGTGCCAGCTCACCACCTGGCAGGGGGCTATCCTACGAGCAGTACTTC. Variable domain in full (rest from reference TRBV18 and TRBJ2-7): NAGVMQNPRHLVRRRGQEARLRCSPMKGHSHVYWYRQLPEEGLKFMVYLQKENIIDESGMPKERFSAEFPKEGPSILRIQQVVRGDSAAYFCASSPPGRGLSYEQYFGPGTRLTVT.